This TCR beta chain was identified in a study of cytomegalovirus exposure and HLA in healthy donors. With respect to this clone: Antigen specificity is unknown.

The study, taken as a whole, reports: According to the study, 160 or so TCR beta chains were cytomegalovirus-associated.

Assay: immunoSEQ multiplex PCR; the TCRdb copy retains only in-frame clones and omits some. The table records about 160,000 clones, about 90% of them present only once. The clonotype originates from a woman aged 25 to 39 in good health and CMV-seronegative. The specimen sequenced was PBMCs.

The CDR3 region is CASRPTSGLPTQYF. The CDR3 nucleotides read TGTGCCAGCAGACCGACTAGCGGGCTCCCTACGCAGTATTTT. This sequence joins TRBV6-1 and TRBJ2-3; 10 bases agree with TRBD2. The V gene end was trimmed by 6 bases and the J gene end by 8 bases; junction bases not matched to a gene: 8. CDR1 and CDR2 from the germline V gene are MNHNS and SASEGT. The CDR3 is 14 amino acids.